The entry below describes one TCR beta chain. Its antigen is currently unknown. The data stem from a study of cytomegalovirus exposure and HLA in healthy donors. With 60 Vbeta and 13 Jbeta primers, the PCR was carried out. Repertoires were generated with immunoSEQ multiplex PCR, while TCRdb's copy carries only in-frame clones and drops some. The profile shows 130,000 or so clones, 74% of them singletons. Findings and limits, study-wide: It emerged from a later analysis that several of the most significant clusters appeared to be linked to common viral pathogens.

The clonotype originates from a man aged 18 to 30 in good health and CMV-seropositive. What was sequenced was PBMCs.

The CDR3 spells CACGTSGFYEQYF. Written as DNA, the CDR3 is TGTGCCTGTGGGACTAGCGGGTTCTACGAGCAGTACTTC. The genes are TRBV7-8 and TRBJ2-7; 12 positions match TRBD2. Losses at the gene ends were 11 bases for V and 3 bases for J; bases not matched to a gene: 5. CDR1 and CDR2 from the germline V gene are SGHVS and FQNEAQ. The CDR3 has 13 residues.